Described below is a single T cell receptor beta chain sequence and its context. As yet, its antigen is unknown. The entry originates in a study of radiotherapy plus CTLA-4 blockade in lung cancer. In the study overall: The study recorded objective responses in roughly 20% of patients and disease control in about 30%.

The study treated chemo-refractory metastatic non-small-cell lung cancer patients with focal radiation plus ipilimumab CTLA-4 blockade. The study, taken as a whole, reports: Radiotherapy with ipilimumab was followed by blood expansion of tumor-derived clones.

TCRdb keeps only in-frame clones here, not all; method: immunoSEQ multiplex PCR. The sample contains about 87,000 clones, around 90% of which appear only once. Germline CDR1 SEHNR, CDR2 FQNEAQ (reference sequence). The CDR3 consists of 18 residues. V dropped 1 base and J dropped 1 base, with 19 bases sitting between them. The source was peripheral blood, collected from a patient treated with radiotherapy plus ipilimumab. This receptor was identified in a human donor with non-small cell lung cancer that progressed on radiotherapy plus ipilimumab. The J gene is TRBJ1-2, the V gene TRBV7-9, with TRBD1 as a possible D gene (6 bases). The CDR3 loop is CASSLVVDLYRVNYGYTF. The CDR3 DNA reads TGTGCCAGCAGCTTAGTCGTCGACTTATACAGGGTTAACTATGGCTACACCTTC.